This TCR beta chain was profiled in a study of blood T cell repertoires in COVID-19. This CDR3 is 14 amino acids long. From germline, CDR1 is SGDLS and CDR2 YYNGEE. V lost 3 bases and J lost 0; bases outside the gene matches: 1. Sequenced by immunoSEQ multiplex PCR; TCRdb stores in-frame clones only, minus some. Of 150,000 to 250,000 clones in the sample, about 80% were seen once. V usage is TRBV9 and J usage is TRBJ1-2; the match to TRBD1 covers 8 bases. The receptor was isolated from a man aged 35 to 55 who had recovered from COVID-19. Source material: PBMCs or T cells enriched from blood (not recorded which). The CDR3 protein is CASSAGQANYGYTF. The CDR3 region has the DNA TGTGCCAGCAGCGCGGGACAGGCTAACTATGGCTACACCTTC. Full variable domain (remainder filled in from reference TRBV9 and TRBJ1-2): DSGVTQTPKHLITATGQRVTLRCSPRSGDLSVYWYQQSLDQGLQFLIQYYNGEERAKGNILERFSAQQFPDLHSELNLSSLELGDSALYFCASSAGQANYGYTFGSGTRLTVV.